Below, one TCR beta chain is given with its context. This CDR3 is built from 17 residues. V was pared by 1 base and J by 2 bases, with 8 bases of the junction left unmatched. Germline CDR1 reads SGHRS; CDR2 reads YFSETQ. The protocol was immunoSEQ multiplex PCR, while the TCRdb copy is restricted to in-frame clones and leaves out a portion. The sample holds about 480,000 clones, around nine tenths seen once. This sample is part of a study of blood T cell repertoires in COVID-19. J is TRBJ2-7 and V is TRBV5-1, with TRBD2 matching 11 bases. This clonotype originated in a middle-aged woman who had recovered from COVID-19. The sample consisted of PBMCs or T cells enriched from blood (not recorded which). Here the CDR3 DNA reads TGCGCCAGCAGCTTGACCGCGCTTAGCGGGGGGGCCTACGAGCAGTACTTC. It yields the protein CASSLTALSGGAYEQYF.